This T cell receptor (beta chain) derives from a study of cytomegalovirus exposure and HLA in healthy donors. PCR was performed using 60 Vbeta and 13 Jbeta primers. Method: immunoSEQ multiplex PCR; TCRdb's copy keeps in-frame clones and lacks some. The table includes under 250,000 clones, 65% to 80% detected once. Concerning this clone itself: Antigen: not known.

Study-wide results and caveats: CMV serostatus was the sole immune exposure information available.

The TCR was taken from a man over 45 in good health and CMV-seronegative. Sequencing was carried out using PBMCs.

In nucleotides, the CDR3 is TGTGCCAGCAGCGTAGAAAGCGATACGCAGTATTTT. Translated: CASSVESDTQYF. The rearrangement joins TRBV9 to TRBJ2-3; D is undetermined. The germline gives CDR1 SGDLS, CDR2 YYNGEE. The V end lost 0 bases, the J end lost 6 bases, and 5 bases lay between the germline ends. The CDR3 runs 12 residues.